Following are 2 T cell receptor beta chains from one sample sequenced in a study of regulatory T cells in long-lasting Graves disease. Time point denoted: newly diagnosed GD, antithyroid drugs for less than 3 months. PBMC RNA was the source of the TCR library. Combining iRepertoire HTBI primers with Arm-PCR of CDR3 regions, the authors built TCR beta libraries. Each CDR3 protein gets one entry after TCRdb re-called the multiplex PCR reads with MiXCR. The table includes some 500,000 distinct CDR3 sequences, 13% detected once. The sample was also linked to a second study, of T cells in Graves' hyperthyroidism and ophthalmopathy.

The source was peripheral blood mononuclear cells (PBMCs), collected at new diagnosis, from a patient treated with antithyroid drugs. The receptors derive from a man aged 30-40 years with Graves disease.

This clonotype was recorded many times. The chain carries TRBV29-1 and TRBJ2-1; 8 bases align to TRBD1. Germline V lookup: CDR1 SQVTM, CDR2 ANQGSEA. V was pared by 8 bases and J by 8 bases, with 8 bases of the junction left unmatched. The CDR3 is 12 amino acids. The CDR3 protein is CSYGQGRDEQFF. The DNA for the CDR3 is TGCAGCTACGGACAGGGTAGAGATGAGCAGTTCTTC.

The chain joins TRBV20-1 to TRBJ2-4; D might be TRBD1 (6 bases). Germline V gene data show CDR1 as DFQATT and CDR2 as SNEGSKA (reference sequence). Trimming cost V 2 bases and J 4 bases, with 9 bases left between them. CDR3 length: 13 amino acids. The CDR3 reads CSARSDRKNIQYF. The DNA for the CDR3 is TGCAGTGCTAGATCGGACAGAAAAAACATTCAGTACTTC.